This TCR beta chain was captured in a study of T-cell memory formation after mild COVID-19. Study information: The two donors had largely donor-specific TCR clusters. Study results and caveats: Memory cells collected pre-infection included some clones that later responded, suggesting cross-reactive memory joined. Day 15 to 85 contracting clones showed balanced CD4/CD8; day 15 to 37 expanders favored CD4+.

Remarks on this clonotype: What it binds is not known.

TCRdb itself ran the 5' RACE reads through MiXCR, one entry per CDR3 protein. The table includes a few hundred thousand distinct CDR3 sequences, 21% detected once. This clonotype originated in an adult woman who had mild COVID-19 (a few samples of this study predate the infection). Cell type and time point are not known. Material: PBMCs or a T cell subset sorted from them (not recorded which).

The CDR3: CASSEFGGVIEKLFF. CDR3 nucleotide sequence: TGTGCCAGCAGTGAATTCGGTGGGGTGATTGAAAAACTGTTTTTT. This chain connects TRBV25-1 to TRBJ1-4, with no clear D. Germline V gene sequence: CDR1 MGHDK, CDR2 SYGVNS. CDR3 size: 15 residues. Trimming took 1 base from V and 7 from J, leaving 13 bases between them. Combining the CDR3 with reference TRBV25-1 and TRBJ1-4 gives the whole variable domain EADIYQTPRYLVIGTGKKITLECSQTMGHDKMYWYQQDPGMELHLIHYSYGVNSTEKGDLSSESTVSRIRTEHFPLTLESARPSHTSQYLCASSEFGGVIEKLFFGSGTQLSVL.